This T cell receptor (beta chain) was found in a study of chemoradiotherapy in HPV16-positive cancers. Overall study context: Functional T-cell assays on two HPV16-positive patients' cells defined candidate HPV-specific clones and common TCR motifs.

General study findings and limits: Candidate HPV-specific clones and E7-related TCR motifs grew in tumor during treatment. HPV-responsive T-cell expansion during chemoradiotherapy was linked to improved recurrence-free survival in HPV16-positive patients.

In germline, CDR1 is WSHSY, CDR2 SAAADI. CDR3 size: 16 residues. Trimming removed 0 bases from V and 6 bases from J, with 12 bases in between. Repeated repertoire sampling spanned the course of chemoradiotherapy. Remarks on this clone: Its antigen is as yet unknown.

Repertoires were generated with immunoSEQ multiplex PCR, while TCRdb's copy carries only in-frame clones and drops some. The sample has fewer than 40,000 clones, roughly 78% seen once; the top ten hold 3.5% to 4%. The source material was blood, sampled from a patient who underwent chemoradiotherapy. V gene TRBV10-2 combines with J gene TRBJ1-6; D is ambiguous. This receptor was obtained from a human donor with HPV-associated anogenital cancer. Written as DNA, the CDR3 is TGCGCCAGCAGTGAGTCGGACCGGCTGCCTAATTCACCCCTCCACTTT. It encodes CASSESDRLPNSPLHF.